The clone carrying this T cell receptor (beta chain) was observed a handful of times. Its antigen is not known. Trimming took 5 bases from V and 3 from J; bases not matched to a gene: 3. This CDR3 is 13 amino acids long. CDR1 and CDR2 (germline): LGHNA, YSLEER. The investigators reverse transcribed all of the isolated RNA, so they sequenced expressed TCRB transcripts. Data came from immunoSEQ multiplex PCR; TCRdb stores just in-frame clones and leaves some out. Of some 250,000 clones in the sample, approximately 11% were seen once. This entry is derived from a study of beta chain features in type 1 diabetes. Regarding the study as a whole: TCRB CDR3s from Type 1 diabetes patients were moderately but significantly shorter in all four CD4+ subsets.

The receptor comes from a man between 25 and 39 years old with type 1 diabetes. Material: naive CD4+ T cells from blood. The chain is built from TRBV4-3 and TRBJ1-1; TRBD1 agrees at 7 bases. The CDR3 reads CASSGTGDTEAFF. The CDR3 DNA sequence: TGCGCCAGCAGCGGAACAGGGGACACTGAAGCTTTCTTT.